This is a list of T cell receptor beta chains from one sample in a study of immune cell composition in non-small cell lung cancer. Repertoires were generated with immunoSEQ multiplex PCR, while TCRdb's copy carries only in-frame clones and drops some. Of approximately 9,800 clones in the sample, roughly two thirds were seen once. The specimen was lung tumor tissue. These receptors all stem from a human donor with non-small cell lung cancer. CDR3s leave out the opening cysteine and the closing phenylalanine or tryptophan. The order of the fields is CDR3 protein, J gene, V gene.

CDR3aa: ASSPSDSLRQPQH
j_gene: TRBJ1-5
v_gene: TRBV6-5

CDR3aa: ASSYSRDYEQY
j_gene: TRBJ2-7
v_gene: TRBV6-5

CDR3aa: ASSRDRVNYGYT
j_gene: TRBJ1-2
v_gene: TRBV6-5

CDR3aa: ASARGQSTDTQY
j_gene: TRBJ2-3
v_gene: TRBV6-5

CDR3aa: ASSLATRNGYT
j_gene: TRBJ1-2
v_gene: TRBV11-2

CDR3aa: ASSPQPHSYEQY
j_gene: TRBJ2-7
v_gene: TRBV18

CDR3aa: ASSQVVLGVGGTEAF
j_gene: TRBJ1-1
v_gene: TRBV4-2

CDR3aa: ASSLTTLEQF
j_gene: TRBJ2-1
v_gene: TRBV28

CDR3aa: ASSTQTGEDQPQH
j_gene: TRBJ1-5
v_gene: TRBV11-3

CDR3aa: SVVPPIRGRGNEQF
j_gene: TRBJ2-1
v_gene: TRBV29-1

CDR3aa: ASSSMTGGNEKLF
j_gene: TRBJ1-4
v_gene: TRBV5-1

CDR3aa: ASSLERLAATDTQY
j_gene: TRBJ2-3
v_gene: TRBV7-2

CDR3aa: ASSLEGRDGTDTQY
j_gene: TRBJ2-3
v_gene: TRBV5-1

CDR3aa: ASSALYASRADEQF
j_gene: TRBJ2-1
v_gene: TRBV5-1

CDR3aa: ASSKGRLGQETQY
j_gene: TRBJ2-5
v_gene: TRBV19

CDR3aa: ASSLGRDRGRNEQF
j_gene: TRBJ2-1
v_gene: TRBV18

CDR3aa: ASSPRQGASETQY
j_gene: TRBJ2-5
v_gene: TRBV18

CDR3aa: ATQGNRDINTDNEQF
j_gene: TRBJ2-1
v_gene: TRBV7-9

CDR3aa: ASTSDLSPLH
j_gene: TRBJ1-6
v_gene: TRBV2

CDR3aa: ASSSGGETYNEQF
j_gene: TRBJ2-1
v_gene: TRBV5-1

CDR3aa: ASSSGGAGYT
j_gene: TRBJ1-2
v_gene: TRBV5-1

CDR3aa: ASSVDGQGRNIQY
j_gene: TRBJ2-4
v_gene: TRBV9